The 31 T cell receptor beta chains presented below share a single source sample, sequenced in a study of early T cells in non-severe SARS-CoV-2 infection (dated by TCRdb to the early 2020s). The library was generated by 5' RACE. The reads were generated on a NextSeq 500. Using fastp trimming at Q25 and MiXCR clonotype assembly, TCRdb reanalyzed the public sequencing data and kept in-frame beta chains. Under each unique CDR3 protein, matching rows form one entry showing the most common genes and DNA. This sample gives 75,000 to 90,000 distinct CDR3 sequences in total; 8% to 13% of them show up just once. Approximately 8% of the sample is held by the ten biggest clonotypes. Sequences were derived from whole blood, sampled at baseline. All receptors derive from an adult who was a healthcare worker with PCR-confirmed SARS-CoV-2 infection or an uninfected control (not recorded which).

This clonotype was picked up a small number of times. The rearrangement links TRBV18 to TRBJ1-2; possibly TRBD1 for D (5 bases). Germline values: CDR1 KGHSH, CDR2 LQKENI. V was clipped by 2 bases and J by 5 bases, with 18 bases between them. This CDR3 contains 16 residues. CDR3 sequence reads: CASSPYARGAYYGYTF. CDR3 DNA: TGTGCCAGCTCACCATACGCGAGGGGCGCATATTATGGCTACACCTTC.

This clonotype turned up a few times. The rearrangement links TRBV7-2 to TRBJ2-1, with TRBD2 identical over 8 bases. The CDR3 sequence is 16 residues long. The V gene end was trimmed by 2 bases and the J gene end by 7 bases; junction bases not matched to a gene: 10. CDR1 SGHTA and CDR2 FQGNSA come from the germline V gene. The CDR3 DNA is TGTGCCAGCAGCTTATCCCCCGGACTAGCAACAAATGAGCAGTTCTTC. Its translation is CASSLSPGLATNEQFF.

The V call is TRBV4-1, the J call TRBJ2-3, with 10 positions matching TRBD2. V trimming: 1 base; J trimming: 4 bases; junction bases outside the gene matches: 8. The CDR3 totals 17 residues. Germline V gene lookup returns CDR1 MGHRA and CDR2 YSYEKL. The CDR3, as DNA: TGCGCCAGCAGCCAAGGGACTAGCGGAGAGGTCGCAGATACGCAGTATTTT. This sequence encodes CASSQGTSGEVADTQYF.

V usage is TRBV6-1 and J usage is TRBJ1-6, with 8 nucleotides matching TRBD1. The CDR3 has 12 amino acids. V gave up 8 bases and J gave up 9 bases; unmatched junction bases: 3. Germline V gene data show CDR1 as MNHNS and CDR2 as SASEGT. This CDR3 reads CASQGAFSPLHF. The CDR3 DNA is TGTGCCAGCCAGGGGGCCTTTTCACCCCTCCACTTT.

The rearrangement uses TRBV28 and TRBJ1-5; no clear D. CDR3 length: 15 residues. CDR1 is MDHEN, CDR2 SYDVKM, per germline. V was shortened by 5 bases and J by 0 bases, with 11 bases between the two germline ends. CDR3 DNA sequence: TGTGCCAGCAGTCCCTCAAGTATTAGCAATCAGCCCCAGCATTTT. This codes for CASSPSSISNQPQHF.

This clonotype was observed many times. This chain joins TRBV7-3 and TRBJ2-1; no definite D call. Trimming took off 5 bases at V and 9 bases at J, with 14 bases between the two ends. CDR1 SGHTA and CDR2 FQGTGA come from the germline V gene. The CDR3 contains 13 residues. This CDR3 is CASSPCPNCEQFF. CDR3 coding DNA: TGTGCCAGCAGCCCCTGCCCCAACTGTGAGCAGTTCTTC.

This clonotype appeared a few times. For the CDR3, the DNA is TGTGCCAGCAGCTTCCGTCCGGGACAGGGGCTTTTGTACTTC. It translates to CASSFRPGQGLLYF. The gene calls are TRBV5-4 and TRBJ2-7, with 10 bases fitting TRBD1. CDR1 is SGHNT, CDR2 YYREEE, per germline (reference sequence). This CDR3 has 14 amino acids. The V segment lost 2 bases and the J segment 12 bases; nucleotides outside the gene matches: 11.

This clonotype has ten or more counts. The gene calls are TRBV7-9 and TRBJ2-7; tentative D call: TRBD1 (6 bases). CDR1 and CDR2 (germline): SEHNR, FQNEAQ (reference sequence). Trimming took off 4 bases at V and 4 bases at J, with 11 bases between the two ends. This CDR3 has 13 amino acids. CDR3 bases: TGTGCCAGCAGCTCCACAGGGATGTACGAGCAGTACTTC. Residues: CASSSTGMYEQYF.

The chain joins TRBV3-1 to TRBJ1-3; TRBD1 aligns across 7 bases. The CDR3 contains 14 residues. Germline V gene sequence: CDR1 LGHDT, CDR2 YNNKEL (reference sequence). The trim removed 3 bases at V and 2 bases at J, leaving 1 base unmatched. The chain's CDR3 is CASSHGQAGNTIYF. CDR3 sequence (DNA): TGTGCCAGCAGCCACGGACAGGCTGGAAACACCATATATTTT.

The table lists this clonotype with many counts. J is TRBJ2-5 and V is TRBV9; no firm D call. The ends were cut back, 0 bases at V and 1 base at J, with 7 bases in the middle. Germline-derived CDR1 and CDR2 are SGDLS and YYNGEE. The length of the CDR3 is 14 residues. DNA for the CDR3: TGTGCCAGCAGCGTAGGGACGGTCCAAGAGACCCAGTACTTC. This gives the protein CASSVGTVQETQYF.

The chain has TRBV23-1 and TRBJ2-4; unclear D gene. TRBV23-1 qualifies as an ORF whose function is uncertain. The CDR3 is made up of 16 amino acids. V shed 6 bases and J shed 0 bases, with 15 bases lying between them. The CDR3 bases are TGCGCCAGCAGATGTAGAAGCCGGTTAGCCAAAAACATTCAGTACTTC. Its protein product is CASRCRSRLAKNIQYF.

This chain uses TRBV25-1 with TRBJ2-7; D may be TRBD2 (6 bases). The length of the CDR3 is 15 residues. The V gene's germline CDR1 is MGHDK and CDR2 SYGVNS. V lost 6 bases and J 7 bases, leaving 22 bases between the germline ends. Here the CDR3 DNA reads TGTGCCAGCAGGATGGGCGGGGCTGCCTGGGGAGAGCAGTACTTC. Translated: CASRMGGAAWGEQYF.

This clonotype was seen only a few times. The CDR3 spells CASSVQGNQPQHF. For the CDR3, the DNA is TGTGCCAGCAGTGTACAGGGCAATCAGCCCCAGCATTTT. This rearrangement joins TRBV6-1 to TRBJ1-5; perhaps TRBD1 as D (5 bases). V dropped 4 bases and J dropped 2 bases, with 6 bases sitting between them. Germline CDR1 reads MNHNS; CDR2 reads SASEGT. This CDR3 spans 13 amino acids.

This clonotype was observed a handful of times. This sequence joins TRBV4-1 and TRBJ2-5; 8 bases are shared with TRBD2. Germline CDR1 reads MGHRA; CDR2 reads YSYEKL. CDR3 length: 15 amino acids. The ends lost 2 bases at V and 5 bases at J; junction bases unmatched: 7. CDR3 amino acids: CASSQSGRRLETQYF. The CDR3 DNA reads as TGCGCCAGCAGCCAAAGCGGGAGAAGATTGGAGACCCAGTACTTC.

The chain combines TRBV20-1 with TRBJ2-5, with TRBD1 matching 9 bases. This CDR3 spans 14 amino acids. CDR1 and CDR2 from the germline V gene are DFQATT and SNEGSKA (reference sequence). V trimming: 3 bases; J trimming: 4 bases; junction bases outside the gene matches: 6. CDR3 in amino acids: CSARVGTGIETQYF. CDR3 DNA: TGCAGTGCTAGGGTCGGGACAGGGATAGAGACCCAGTACTTC.

The chain carries TRBV23-1 and TRBJ2-3; a weak D match, TRBD1 (6 bases). TRBV23-1 is noted as an ORF with a role that remains uncertain. Deletions cut 3 bases from V and 1 base from J, with 11 bases between. The CDR3 has 15 amino acids. The CDR3 protein is CASSHGGSGTDTQYF. As DNA, the CDR3 is TGCGCCAGCAGTCATGGGGGCTCGGGCACAGATACGCAGTATTTT.

The V and J genes are TRBV28 and TRBJ2-7, with D perhaps TRBD2 (5 bases). This CDR3 is 13 amino acids long. Per the germline V gene, CDR1 is MDHEN and CDR2 is SYDVKM. The V and J ends lost 3 bases and 9 bases respectively, with 15 bases between them. The CDR3 reads CASSLRAPPGQYF. DNA for the CDR3: TGTGCCAGCAGTTTGCGGGCCCCACCGGGGCAGTACTTC.

This clonotype was detected a few times. The chain carries TRBV7-9 and TRBJ2-7; 7 bases align to TRBD1. J lost 7 bases, V lost 1 base, and 4 bases had no gene match. In germline, CDR1 is SEHNR, CDR2 FQNEAQ (reference sequence). The CDR3 covers 13 residues. CDR3 in amino acids: CASSLGQGQEQYF. The CDR3 DNA reads as TGTGCCAGCAGCTTAGGACAGGGTCAGGAGCAGTACTTC. The whole variable domain, remainder taken from reference TRBV7-9 and TRBJ2-7, is DTGVSQNPRHKITKRGQNVTFRCDPISEHNRLYWYRQTLGQGPEFLTYFQNEAQLEKSRLLSDRFSAERPKGSFSTLEIQRTEQGDSAMYLCASSLGQGQEQYFGPGTRLTVT.

This sequence joins TRBV7-8 and TRBJ2-1; 7 nucleotides align to TRBD2. The CDR3 runs to 14 residues. Germline CDR1 SGHVS, CDR2 FQNEAQ. The junction had 10 bases not matched to a gene; V was cut back by 2 bases and J by 12 bases. This chain's CDR3 is CASSLLAGAPPQFF. For the CDR3, the DNA is TGTGCCAGCAGCTTACTTGCGGGAGCACCCCCGCAGTTCTTC.

In its sample, this clonotype was seen a few times. The J gene is TRBJ1-5, the V gene TRBV20-1; 9 bases agree with TRBD1. CDR3 size: 13 residues. Germline V CDR1 and CDR2: DFQATT, SNEGSKA (reference sequence). V lost 1 base to trimming and J lost 6 bases; unmatched junction nucleotides: 1. The CDR3, as DNA: TGCAGTGCTAGAGGGACAGGGGTTCAGCCCCAGCATTTT. This gives the protein CSARGTGVQPQHF.

The chain carries TRBV6-1 and TRBJ2-3; 7 nucleotides line up with TRBD2. The J segment lost 3 bases and the V segment lost 10 bases, leaving 10 bases of the junction unmatched. The CDR3 has 14 amino acids. Germline V gives CDR1 MNHNS, CDR2 SASEGT. The CDR3, as DNA: TGTGCCACCGGGACTACTCTCCAAACAGATACGCAGTATTTT. Encoded protein: CATGTTLQTDTQYF.

There are many counts of this clonotype. The rearrangement uses TRBV4-1 and TRBJ1-2, with 8 positions matching TRBD1. V was pared by 0 bases and J by 8 bases, with 8 bases of the junction left unmatched. The germline V gene has CDR1 MGHRA and CDR2 YSYEKL. The CDR3 is 15 residues long. CDR3 DNA: TGCGCCAGCAGCCAAGATCTGGGGACAGGAAGCGGCTACACCTTC. Amino acids: CASSQDLGTGSGYTF.

This clonotype was counted between two and nine times. The chain couples TRBV4-1 to TRBJ2-1, with 10 bases that match TRBD2. Germline CDR1 is MGHRA and CDR2 is YSYEKL. V shed 3 bases, J shed 8 bases, and the junction held 13 bases outside the gene matches. This CDR3 is built from 17 residues. The CDR3 here is CASSQVRGAGGQDEQFF. The CDR3 nucleotides read TGCGCCAGCAGCCAGGTCCGGGGAGCGGGAGGGCAGGATGAGCAGTTCTTC.

The V and J genes are TRBV20-1 and TRBJ2-7, with D uncertain. Germline CDR1 DFQATT, CDR2 SNEGSKA (reference sequence). The CDR3 contains 12 residues. V was trimmed by 3 bases and J by 5 bases, leaving 11 bases between them. DNA of the CDR3: TGCAGTGCTAGTAGACGGAGTGACGAGCAGTACTTC. Translating it yields CSASRRSDEQYF.

This clonotype occurred many times. Written as DNA, the CDR3 is TGTGCCAGCAGCTATTTTTCCGGGACTTCCTCCTACAATGAGCAGTTCTTC. Its protein product is CASSYFSGTSSYNEQFF. The chain links TRBV7-2 to TRBJ2-1; the D gene is possibly TRBD2 (6 bases). V lost 4 bases to trimming and J lost 0 bases, with 16 bases between them. This CDR3 has 17 residues. CDR1 is SGHTA, CDR2 FQGNSA, per germline.

The CDR3 protein is CASSPAGTGFLYEQYF. DNA for the CDR3: TGTGCCAGCTCACCAGCGGGGACAGGGTTTCTCTACGAGCAGTACTTC. The chain uses TRBV18 and TRBJ2-7, with 9 bases that match TRBD1. In germline, CDR1 is KGHSH, CDR2 LQKENI. This CDR3 spans 16 amino acids. J gave up 3 bases and V 2 bases, and 8 bases lay outside the gene matches.

This rearrangement joins TRBV9 to TRBJ2-2; D may match TRBD1 or TRBD2 (5 bases each). V shed 4 bases and J shed 5 bases, with 18 bases lying between them. Germline V gene sequence: CDR1 SGDLS, CDR2 YYNGEE. CDR3 length equals 16 residues. CDR3 in amino acids: CASSLAGTPKTGELFF. CDR3 coding DNA: TGTGCCAGCAGCTTAGCCGGGACGCCCAAGACCGGGGAGCTGTTTTTT.

In this sample, this clonotype turned up many times. The chain links TRBV7-8 to TRBJ1-1; 7 bases line up with TRBD1. V was pared by 0 bases and J by 0 bases, with 16 bases of the junction left unmatched. Germline V CDR1 and CDR2: SGHVS, FQNEAQ. CDR3 length equals 20 residues. CDR3 sequence: CASSLASLNRGRDLNTEAFF. The CDR3 region has the DNA TGTGCCAGCAGCTTAGCGTCTCTTAACAGGGGCAGAGACTTGAACACTGAAGCTTTCTTT.

The V and J genes are TRBV20-1 and TRBJ2-5; 7 nucleotides agree with TRBD1. Germline V gene sequence: CDR1 DFQATT, CDR2 SNEGSKA (reference sequence). This CDR3 spans 14 amino acids. The trim removed 6 bases at V and 3 bases at J, leaving 10 bases unmatched. The chain's CDR3 is CSARYSGTEETQYF. The CDR3 DNA reads as TGCAGTGCAAGGTATTCCGGGACAGAAGAGACCCAGTACTTC.

There are a few counts of this clonotype. This chain links TRBV4-1 with TRBJ1-2, with D perhaps matching TRBD1 (5 bases). V was trimmed by 4 bases and J by 5 bases, leaving 17 bases between them. CDR3 length: 15 residues. Germline V lookup: CDR1 MGHRA, CDR2 YSYEKL. The CDR3 reads CASSLADRLGYGYTF. The DNA for the CDR3 is TGCGCCAGCAGCCTTGCCGACAGACTAGGTTATGGCTACACCTTC.

The table lists this clonotype with a few counts. The rearrangement links TRBV27 to TRBJ1-5, with a tentative D call TRBD1 (6 bases). The V end was cut by 3 bases, the J end by 5 bases, with 11 bases between. CDR3 length: 14 residues. CDR1 is MNHEY, CDR2 SMNVEV, per germline (reference sequence). In nucleotides, the CDR3 is TGTGCCAGCAGTTTGGTAGCAGGGGATCAGCCCCAGCATTTT. Translating gives CASSLVAGDQPQHF.